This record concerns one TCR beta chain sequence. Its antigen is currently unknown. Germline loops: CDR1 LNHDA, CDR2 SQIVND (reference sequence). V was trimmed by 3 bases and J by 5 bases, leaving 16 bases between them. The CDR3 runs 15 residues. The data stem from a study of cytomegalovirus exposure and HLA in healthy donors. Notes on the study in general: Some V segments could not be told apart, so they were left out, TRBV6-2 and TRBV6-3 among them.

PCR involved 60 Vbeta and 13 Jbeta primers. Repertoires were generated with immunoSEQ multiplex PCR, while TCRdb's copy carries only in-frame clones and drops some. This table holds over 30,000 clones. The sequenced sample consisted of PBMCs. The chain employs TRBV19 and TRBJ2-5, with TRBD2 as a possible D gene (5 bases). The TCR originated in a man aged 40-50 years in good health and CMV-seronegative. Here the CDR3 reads CASSISAGGLETQYF. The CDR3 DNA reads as TGTGCCAGTAGTATCTCAGCCGGAGGTCTGGAGACCCAGTACTTC. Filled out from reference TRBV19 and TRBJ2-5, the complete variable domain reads DGGITQSPKYLFRKEGQNVTLSCEQNLNHDAMYWYRQDPGQGLRLIYYSQIVNDFQKGDIAEGYSVSREKKESFPLTVTSAQKNPTAFYLCASSISAGGLETQYFGPGTRLLVL.